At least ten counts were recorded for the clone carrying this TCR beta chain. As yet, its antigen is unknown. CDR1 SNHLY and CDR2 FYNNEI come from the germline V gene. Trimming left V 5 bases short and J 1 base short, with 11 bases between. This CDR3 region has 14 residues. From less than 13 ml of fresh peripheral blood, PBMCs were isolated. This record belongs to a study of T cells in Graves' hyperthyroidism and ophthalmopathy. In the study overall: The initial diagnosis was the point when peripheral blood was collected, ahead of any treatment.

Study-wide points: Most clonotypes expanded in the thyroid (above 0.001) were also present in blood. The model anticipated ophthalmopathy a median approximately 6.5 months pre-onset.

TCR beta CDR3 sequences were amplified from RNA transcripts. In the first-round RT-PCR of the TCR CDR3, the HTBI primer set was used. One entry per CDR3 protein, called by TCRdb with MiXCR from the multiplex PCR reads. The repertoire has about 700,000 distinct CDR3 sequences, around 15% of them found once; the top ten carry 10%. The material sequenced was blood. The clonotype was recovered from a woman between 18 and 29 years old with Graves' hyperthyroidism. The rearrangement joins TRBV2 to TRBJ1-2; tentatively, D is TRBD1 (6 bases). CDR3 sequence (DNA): TGTGCCAGCAGTACCGACAGGATTAACTATGGCTACACCTTC. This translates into CASSTDRINYGYTF.